One sample yielded the 28 T cell receptor beta chains listed below, sequenced in a study of long-term antiretroviral therapy in people with HIV (dated by TCRdb to 2022 to 2024). The immunoSEQ hsTCRB v3.0 assay was used at survey level resolution to sequence the TRB variable region. This is the immuneACCESS table as TCRdb keeps it, with only in-frame sequences that have V and J called. A part of the clones is gone; compared with another copy, unresolved V genes explain less than half, and the rest is unexplained. The sample table contains roughly 21,000 clones; only one count was recorded for roughly 84% of them. The ten most abundant clones make up 6.5% to 10% of the sample. The starting material was unsorted PBMCs, obtained 0.2 years before starting antiretroviral therapy. These receptors were taken from a man in his late teens or twenties with HIV.

The chain is built from TRBV9 and TRBJ1-6; tentative D call: TRBD1 (6 bases). Germline values: CDR1 SGDLS, CDR2 YYNGEE. V was pared by 4 bases and J by 6 bases, with 11 bases between. This CDR3 has 14 amino acids. CDR3 DNA sequence: TGTGCCAGCAGCTCAACAGGGCCTAATTCACCCCTCCACTTT. Its protein is CASSSTGPNSPLHF.

The chain recombines TRBV7-9 with TRBJ1-1, with D tentatively TRBD1 (6 bases). This CDR3 is 14 amino acids long. Germline CDR1 and CDR2: SEHNR and FQNEAQ (reference sequence). V shed 4 bases and J shed 1 base, with 10 bases lying between them. For the CDR3, the DNA is TGTGCCAGCAGCTCGTTGGGGGCGAACACTGAAGCTTTCTTT. Translation: CASSSLGANTEAFF.

The genes are TRBV7-9 and TRBJ1-1; 8 bases map to TRBD1. This CDR3 is 16 amino acids long. Germline assignment: CDR1 SEHNR and CDR2 FQNEAQ (reference sequence). V was pared by 4 bases and J by 1 base, with 8 bases of the junction left unmatched. CDR3 residues: CASSSPPGTGNTEAFF. The CDR3 DNA sequence: TGTGCCAGCAGCTCCCCCCCCGGGACAGGGAACACTGAAGCTTTCTTT. Looking up the rest from reference TRBV7-9 and TRBJ1-1 gives the full variable domain: DTGVSQNPRHKITKRGQNVTFRCDPISEHNRLYWYRQTLGQGPEFLTYFQNEAQLEKSRLLSDRFSAERPKGSFSTLEIQRTEQGDSAMYLCASSSPPGTGNTEAFFGQGTRLTVV.

V is TRBV27 and J is TRBJ1-1, with D unresolved. This CDR3 comprises 14 residues. Per the germline V gene, CDR1 is MNHEY and CDR2 is SMNVEV (reference sequence). V was pared by 3 bases and J by 0 bases, with 8 bases between. Written as DNA, the CDR3 is TGTGCCAGCAGTTTCTCGTCCCTGAACACTGAAGCTTTCTTT. Translated: CASSFSSLNTEAFF.

The chain couples TRBV27 to TRBJ2-2; D uncertain. The germline V and J ends were trimmed by 3 bases and 1 base, with 6 bases remaining between them. This CDR3 is built from 14 residues. Germline V gene sequence: CDR1 MNHEY, CDR2 SMNVEV (reference sequence). The CDR3 protein is CASSLFKNTGELFF. CDR3 bases: TGTGCCAGCAGTTTGTTCAAGAACACCGGGGAGCTGTTTTTT.

This clone was detected a few times. The chain carries TRBV5-1 and TRBJ2-5, with 8 positions matching TRBD2. The CDR3 has 13 amino acids. V lost 4 bases and J lost 5; bases outside the gene matches: 4. Germline V gene lookup returns CDR1 SGHRS and CDR2 YFSETQ. The CDR3 here is CASSGTSPETQYF. In DNA form, the CDR3 reads TGCGCCAGCAGCGGGACTAGTCCGGAGACCCAGTACTTC.

As to this clone: The conserved phenylalanine or tryptophan is not found at the CDR3 terminus, so this likely reflects a read error. Because the CDR3's place on the DNA is in doubt, the DNA is left out and the CDR3 is given as listed by TCRdb. This chain connects TRBV6-5 to TRBJ2-3; the table gives TRBD2 as D, unverified against the DNA. The CDR3 is 15 residues long, ends included. Germline lookup yields CDR1 MNHEY and CDR2 SVGAGI. The CDR3 reads CASSYSGGAGDTQEG.

The rearrangement uses TRBV5-1 and TRBJ1-1; 7 positions agree with TRBD1. Germline lookup yields CDR1 SGHRS and CDR2 YFSETQ. V lost 2 bases and J lost 4; bases outside the gene matches: 5. The CDR3 is made up of 14 amino acids. CDR3 residues: CASSLGGVGTEAFF. The CDR3 DNA is TGCGCCAGCAGCTTAGGGGGCGTGGGCACTGAAGCTTTCTTT. Full variable domain (missing parts from reference TRBV5-1 and TRBJ1-1): KAGVTQTPRYLIKTRGQQVTLSCSPISGHRSVSWYQQTPGQGLQFLFEYFSETQRNKGNFPGRFSGRQFSNSRSEMNVSTLELGDSALYLCASSLGGVGTEAFFGQGTRLTVV.

This CDR3 reads CASSDPSRWDRPFMLFF. CDR3 coding DNA: TGTGCCAGCAGTGATCCTTCGCGTTGGGACAGACCGTTTATGCTGTTTTTT. V usage is TRBV2 and J usage is TRBJ2-2, with 7 nucleotides matching TRBD1. After removal of 3 bases from V and 13 bases from J, the junction contained 20 bases not matched to a gene. This CDR3 comprises 17 residues. Per the germline V gene, CDR1 is SNHLY and CDR2 is FYNNEI. The complete variable domain, with remaining parts taken from reference TRBV2 and TRBJ2-2, reads EPEVTQTPSHQVTQMGQEVILRCVPISNHLYFYWYRQILGQKVEFLVSFYNNEISEKSEIFDDQFSVERPDGSNFTLKIRSTKLEDSAMYFCASSDPSRWDRPFMLFFGEGSRLTVL.

The chain carries TRBV6-1 and TRBJ2-7, with D possibly being TRBD1 (6 bases). Trimming left V 5 bases short and J 4 bases short, with 15 bases between. The CDR3 is 14 residues long. Germline V lookup: CDR1 MNHNS, CDR2 SASEGT. The DNA of the CDR3 is TGTGCCAGCAGTCAGACAAGGGGGTGGTACGAGCAGTACTTC. It specifies CASSQTRGWYEQYF.

The chain carries TRBV15 and TRBJ1-2; D not certain. The CDR3 sequence is 14 residues long. Germline V gives CDR1 LNHNV, CDR2 YYDKDF (reference sequence). Trimming took off 0 bases at V and 3 bases at J, with 8 bases between the two ends. The DNA of the CDR3 is TGTGCCACCAGCAGAGATCTGGCGGACTATGGCTACACCTTC. This sequence encodes CATSRDLADYGYTF.

The chain has TRBV30 and TRBJ2-7; possibly TRBD2 for D (6 bases). Germline CDR1 reads GTSNPN; CDR2 reads SVGIG (reference sequence). This CDR3 is 14 amino acids long. Between the trimmed V and J ends, which lost 0 bases and 5 bases, there was a span of 14 bases. The CDR3 loop is CAWSVGRGNDEQYF. The DNA of the CDR3 is TGTGCCTGGAGTGTCGGGCGGGGAAATGACGAGCAGTACTTC.

This chain joins TRBV25-1 and TRBJ2-1, with D hard to call. This CDR3 spans 12 amino acids. V lost 5 bases, J lost 9 bases, and 11 bases lay in between. Germline V CDR1 and CDR2: MGHDK, SYGVNS. Here the CDR3 reads CASSTLTGEQFF. In DNA, the CDR3 is TGTGCCAGCAGTACCCTAACGGGTGAGCAGTTCTTC.

The chain links TRBV15 to TRBJ2-3, with 8 bases fitting TRBD1. This CDR3 region has 16 residues. V shed 0 bases and J 3 bases; nucleotides not matched to a gene: 5. Germline V gene sequence: CDR1 LNHNV, CDR2 YYDKDF (reference sequence). CDR3 residues: CATSRDQGARTDTQYF. CDR3 bases: TGTGCCACCAGCAGAGATCAGGGGGCGAGGACAGATACGCAGTATTTT.

The chain recombines TRBV4-1 with TRBJ2-1; the match to TRBD1 covers 11 bases. The germline V gene has CDR1 MGHRA and CDR2 YSYEKL. Germline trimming cut 3 bases from V and 9 bases from J; bases unmatched to any gene: 10. The CDR3 loop spans 16 amino acids. The CDR3 coding sequence is TGCGCCAGCAGCCAGGAGCGGGGGACAGGGGGGACTGAGCAGTTCTTC. Amino acids: CASSQERGTGGTEQFF.

V usage is TRBV7-6 and J usage is TRBJ1-6, with TRBD1 identical over 8 bases. The trim removed 5 bases at V and 8 bases at J, leaving 5 bases unmatched. The CDR3 is 14 residues long. Germline loops: CDR1 SGHVS, CDR2 FNYEAQ. The CDR3 here is CASSLTGVDSPLHF. The CDR3, as DNA: TGTGCCAGCAGCCTGACAGGGGTTGATTCACCCCTCCACTTT.

The gene calls are TRBV9 and TRBJ1-2; tentatively, D is TRBD1 (5 bases). Germline lookup yields CDR1 SGDLS and CDR2 YYNGEE. V gave up 0 bases and J gave up 4 bases, with 10 bases separating them. The CDR3 spans 14 residues. CDR3 in DNA: TGTGCCAGCAGCGTAGGGGGCCGAGTCTATGGCTACACCTTC. It codes for CASSVGGRVYGYTF. The variable domain in full, completed from reference TRBV9 and TRBJ1-2, reads DSGVTQTPKHLITATGQRVTLRCSPRSGDLSVYWYQQSLDQGLQFLIQYYNGEERAKGNILERFSAQQFPDLHSELNLSSLELGDSALYFCASSVGGRVYGYTFGSGTRLTVV.

The chain uses TRBV6-5 and TRBJ2-7; TRBD2 agrees at 8 bases. The CDR3 consists of 15 residues. Trimming cost V 2 bases and J 2 bases; bases outside gene matches: 5. Germline V CDR1 and CDR2: MNHEY, SVGAGI. CDR3 amino acids: CASSYRSAGAYEQYF. The CDR3 region has the DNA TGTGCCAGCAGTTACAGGTCAGCGGGAGCCTACGAGCAGTACTTC.

The J gene is TRBJ2-7, the V gene TRBV4-2; D possibly uses TRBD1 or TRBD2 (5 bases each). With 0 bases removed from V and 2 bases from J, the gap between germline ends came to 14 bases. Looked up from germline, CDR1 is LGHNA and CDR2 is YNFKEQ. The CDR3 covers 16 residues. The CDR3 bases are TGTGCCAGCAGCCAAGATCGTAGCGCAGGGCCCTACGAGCAGTACTTC. Its protein product is CASSQDRSAGPYEQYF.

The V gene is TRBV7-6, the J gene TRBJ1-1; D is undetermined. The CDR3 length is 12 residues. The germline gives CDR1 SGHVS, CDR2 FNYEAQ. V was shortened by 5 bases and J by 1 base, with 5 bases between the two germline ends. CDR3 sequence: CASSQPNTEAFF. The CDR3 DNA follows: TGTGCCAGCAGCCAGCCGAACACTGAAGCTTTCTTT.

This clone was found once. This chain joins TRBV5-4 and TRBJ1-1, with D uncertain. V was trimmed by 2 bases and J by 7 bases, leaving 9 bases between them. Germline CDR1 SGHNT, CDR2 YYREEE (reference sequence). This CDR3 is built from 12 residues. This CDR3 reads CASSLIDGEAFF. Here the CDR3 DNA reads TGTGCCAGCAGCTTAATCGACGGTGAAGCTTTCTTT.

This rearrangement joins TRBV19 to TRBJ1-2, with a tentative D call TRBD1 (6 bases). The V gene lost 8 bases and the J gene lost 2 bases, with 18 bases spanning the gap. This CDR3 spans 15 amino acids. The germline V gene has CDR1 LNHDA and CDR2 SQIVND (reference sequence). CDR3 protein: CASQRGDTRNYGYTF. CDR3 in DNA: TGTGCCAGTCAAAGGGGGGACACCAGAAACTATGGCTACACCTTC.

This clone came up once. V is TRBV30 and J is TRBJ2-3; D is undetermined. The CDR3 has 10 amino acids. The germline V and J ends were trimmed by 0 bases and 5 bases, with 0 bases remaining between them. CDR1 and CDR2 (germline): GTSNPN, SVGIG (reference sequence). Here the CDR3 DNA reads TGTGCCTGGAGTGTAGATACGCAGTATTTT. Its protein is CAWSVDTQYF. Using reference TRBV30 and TRBJ2-3 for the parts outside the CDR3, the full variable domain is SQTIHQWPATLVQPVGSPLSLECTVEGTSNPNLYWYRQAAGRGLQLLFYSVGIGQISSEVPQNLSASRPQDRQFILSSKKLLLSDSGFYLCAWSVDTQYFGPGTRLTVL.

The chain links TRBV5-1 to TRBJ2-2; 7 bases map to TRBD2. Germline loops: CDR1 SGHRS, CDR2 YFSETQ. The CDR3 is 20 residues long. Germline trimming cut 4 bases from V and 1 base from J; bases unmatched to any gene: 19. The DNA for the CDR3 is TGCGCCAGCAGCCCCGACGTCCCCCTTACTAGCGTTTGGAACACCGGGGAGCTGTTTTTT. It is translated as CASSPDVPLTSVWNTGELFF.

The chain couples TRBV7-2 to TRBJ1-1; perhaps TRBD1 as D (6 bases). Germline loops: CDR1 SGHTA, CDR2 FQGNSA. V shed 0 bases and J shed 2 bases, with 7 bases lying between them. This CDR3 comprises 14 residues. The chain's CDR3 is CASSLATGNTEAFF. The CDR3 nucleotides read TGTGCCAGCAGCTTAGCGACAGGCAACACTGAAGCTTTCTTT. Combining the CDR3 with reference TRBV7-2 and TRBJ1-1 gives the whole variable domain GAGVSQSPSNKVTEKGKDVELRCDPISGHTALYWYRQSLGQGLEFLIYFQGNSAPDKSGLPSDRFSAERTGGSVSTLTIQRTQQEDSAVYLCASSLATGNTEAFFGQGTRLTVV.

V usage is TRBV9 and J usage is TRBJ1-2; no reliable D call. Germline V gene sequence: CDR1 SGDLS, CDR2 YYNGEE. This CDR3 comprises 18 residues. Trimming removed 4 bases at V and 4 bases at J, with 26 bases between. The DNA of the CDR3 is TGTGCCAGCAGCCATCAAACCCGGAGGGAGGAGGCCTTCTATGGCTACACCTTC. The encoded protein is CASSHQTRREEAFYGYTF.

This clone came up once. The genes are TRBV7-2 and TRBJ2-7; the match to TRBD1 covers 8 bases. V gave up 4 bases and J gave up 6 bases; unmatched junction bases: 8. The germline V gene has CDR1 SGHTA and CDR2 FQGNSA. The CDR3 is made up of 14 amino acids. The CDR3 nucleotides are TGTGCCAGCAGCTCCCAGGGGGCGCGGGGCGAGCAGTACTTC. Protein sequence: CASSSQGARGEQYF.

The genes are TRBV4-1 and TRBJ2-1; 10 bases align to TRBD2. CDR3 length: 17 residues. Per germline, CDR1 MGHRA and CDR2 YSYEKL. V lost 4 bases and J lost 6; bases outside the gene matches: 12. The CDR3 DNA follows: TGCGCCAGCAGCCCCACCCGAACTAGCGGGATTCCCAATGAGCAGTTCTTC. This translates into CASSPTRTSGIPNEQFF.